These 13 T cell receptor beta chains came from one sample sequenced in a study of shared clonotypes between healthy human individuals. Using immunoSEQ multiplex PCR, the repertoire was profiled, and TCRdb retains in-frame clones only, with some absent. This sample carries about 490,000 clones, approximately 79% of them seen once, and the ten largest clones take approximately 12%. The sequenced sample consisted of PBMCs. The receptors were gathered from a woman between 40 and 50 years old in good health. Some clones in this sample may be carry-over from other donors' samples.

V gene TRBV29-1 combines with J gene TRBJ2-1; D gene uncertain. The CDR3 has 12 amino acids. Trimming pared 2 bases from V and 7 bases from J, leaving 9 bases between. The germline V gene has CDR1 SQVTM and CDR2 ANQGSEA. CDR3 sequence reads: CSVELKLNEQFF. The CDR3 DNA reads as TGCAGCGTTGAACTAAAATTAAATGAGCAGTTCTTC.

The J gene is TRBJ2-7, the V gene TRBV5-5, with TRBD1 as a possible D gene (5 bases). The CDR3 length is 13 residues. CDR1 is SGHKS and CDR2 is YYEKEE in the germline V gene (reference sequence). V was cut by 5 bases and J by 2 bases, with 11 bases left in between. The CDR3 region has the DNA TGTGCCAGCAGTTTCGGACAAGCCTACGAGCAGTACTTC. Encoded protein: CASSFGQAYEQYF. Combining the CDR3 with reference TRBV5-5 and TRBJ2-7 gives the whole variable domain DAGVTQSPTHLIKTRGQQVTLRCSPISGHKSVSWYQQVLGQGPQFIFQYYEKEERGRGNFPDRFSARQFPNYSSELNVNALLLGDSALYLCASSFGQAYEQYFGPGTRLTVT.

This clone was counted at least ten times. The DNA for the CDR3 is TGTGCCAGCAGGGCGACAGGGTTCTACGAGCAGTACTTC. It encodes CASRATGFYEQYF. The V and J genes are TRBV7-2 and TRBJ2-7; 7 bases are a match to TRBD1. The V segment lost 6 bases and the J segment 3 bases; nucleotides outside the gene matches: 5. This CDR3 is 13 amino acids long. CDR1 SGHTA and CDR2 FQGNSA come from the germline V gene.

In DNA form, the CDR3 reads TGTGCCAGCAGGACCAGCGGCAATGAGCAGTTCTTC. Translation gives CASRTSGNEQFF. The gene calls are TRBV7-9 and TRBJ2-1; TRBD2 is a possible D gene (5 bases). Trimming shortened V by 6 bases and J by 6 bases, and 9 bases separated the two germline ends. Germline V lookup: CDR1 SEHNR, CDR2 FQNEAQ (reference sequence). This CDR3 comprises 12 residues.

The chain combines TRBV7-2 with TRBJ2-1; TRBD2 aligns across 9 bases. The V gene end was trimmed by 2 bases and the J gene end by 4 bases; junction bases not matched to a gene: 3. Germline CDR1 reads SGHTA; CDR2 reads FQGNSA. This CDR3 has 15 residues. CDR3 region: CASSLLAGLYNEQFF. CDR3 nucleotides: TGTGCCAGCAGCTTACTAGCGGGGTTATACAATGAGCAGTTCTTC.

This clone has at least ten counts. This sequence joins TRBV11-2 and TRBJ2-7; D perhaps matches TRBD1 (6 bases). CDR1 SGHAT and CDR2 FQNNGV come from the germline V gene. This CDR3 is 15 amino acids long. Trimming removed 5 bases at V and 5 bases at J, with 19 bases between. The CDR3 is CASSPYQGSRNEQYF. The DNA for the CDR3 is TGTGCCAGCAGCCCGTACCAGGGGAGTAGGAACGAGCAGTACTTC.

This clone was counted once. This sequence is one base from a far larger clone and is likely a read error. J is TRBJ1-1 and V is TRBV5-6, with D possibly matching TRBD1 (6 bases). CDR3 length equals 17 residues. CDR1 and CDR2 from the germline V gene are SGHDT and YYEEEE. The CDR3 DNA reads TGTGCCAGCAGCTTGTCCCCGCAAGGGGGGATGAACACTGGAGCTTTCTTT. This codes for CASSLSPQGGMNTGAFF.

The V call is TRBV4-1, the J call TRBJ2-6; D may match TRBD1 or TRBD2 (6 bases each). CDR3 size: 17 residues. V was trimmed by 8 bases and J by 0 bases, leaving 17 bases between them. Germline lookup yields CDR1 MGHRA and CDR2 YSYEKL. The CDR3 coding sequence is TGCGCCAGCCGCAGCCCGGGGGCGAGCTCTGGGGCCAACGTCCTGACTTTC. This codes for CASRSPGASSGANVLTF.

The chain employs TRBV11-3 and TRBJ1-1; a weak D match, TRBD1 (5 bases). Trimming shortened V by 4 bases and J by 4 bases, and 10 bases separated the two germline ends. The CDR3 is 13 amino acids. In germline, CDR1 is SGHNT, CDR2 YENEEA. For the CDR3, the DNA is TGTGCCAGCAGCTCGCAGGGTGGCACTGAAGCTTTCTTT. Amino acid sequence: CASSSQGGTEAFF. Supplemented by reference TRBV11-3 and TRBJ1-1, the full variable domain reads EAGVVQSPRYKIIEKKQPVAFWCNPISGHNTLYWYLQNLGQGPELLIRYENEEAVDDSQLPKDRFSAERLKGVDSTLKIQPAELGDSAVYLCASSSQGGTEAFFGQGTRLTVV.

This clone was observed a single time. This sequence joins TRBV21-1 and TRBJ2-7; TRBD1, the table's D call, lacks a check against the DNA. TRBV21-1 is a pseudogene locus. This CDR3 spans 14 amino acids. Written as DNA, the CDR3 is TGTGCCAGCTCCGCCGGACAGGACGTTTACGAGCAGTACTTC. This gives the protein CASSAGQDVYEQYF.

This chain joins TRBV2 and TRBJ2-7, with TRBD2 identical over 11 bases. Germline trimming cut 7 bases from V and 2 bases from J; bases unmatched to any gene: 16. This CDR3 spans 18 amino acids. The germline CDR1 and CDR2 sequences are SNHLY and FYNNEI. The CDR3 nucleotides are TGTGCCAGCATCCGACAGGGGACTAGCGGAGGAAATACCTACGAGCAGTACTTC. It specifies CASIRQGTSGGNTYEQYF.

This clone was recorded a few times. The chain uses TRBV5-1 and TRBJ2-2; 8 nucleotides align to TRBD1. CDR3 length equals 14 residues. CDR1 SGHRS and CDR2 YFSETQ come from the germline V gene. After removal of 4 bases from V and 6 bases from J, the junction contained 5 bases not matched to a gene. In DNA form, the CDR3 reads TGCGCCAGCAGCCTCCAGGGGGCAGCCGGGGAGCTGTTTTTT. Encoded protein: CASSLQGAAGELFF.

Concerning this clone: A much bigger clone sits one base away, suggesting this may be a read error. The rearrangement joins TRBV7-3 to TRBJ2-2, with D perhaps given as TRBD1 or TRBD2 (5 bases each). V lost 5 bases and J 4 bases, leaving 11 bases between the germline ends. Germline V gene lookup returns CDR1 SGHTA and CDR2 FQGTGA. The CDR3 has 14 amino acids. The CDR3, as DNA: TGTGCCAGCAGCCTCGGGACCGCCACCGGGGAGCTGTTTTTT. Translation gives CASSLGTATGELFF.